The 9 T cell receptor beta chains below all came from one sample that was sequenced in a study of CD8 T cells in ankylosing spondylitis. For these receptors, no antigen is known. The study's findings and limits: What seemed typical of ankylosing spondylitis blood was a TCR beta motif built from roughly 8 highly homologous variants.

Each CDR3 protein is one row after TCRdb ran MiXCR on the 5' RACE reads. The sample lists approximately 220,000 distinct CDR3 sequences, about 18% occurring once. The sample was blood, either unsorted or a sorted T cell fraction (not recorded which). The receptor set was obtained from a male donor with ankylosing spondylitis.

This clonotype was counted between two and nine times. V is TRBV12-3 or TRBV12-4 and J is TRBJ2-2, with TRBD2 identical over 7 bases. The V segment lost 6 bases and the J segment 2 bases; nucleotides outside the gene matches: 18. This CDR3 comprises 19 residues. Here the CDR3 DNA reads TGTGCCAGCAGCCACCCCTCTCACTCTAGCGGAGTTAACACCGGGGAGCTGTTTTTT. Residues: CASSHPSHSSGVNTGELFF.

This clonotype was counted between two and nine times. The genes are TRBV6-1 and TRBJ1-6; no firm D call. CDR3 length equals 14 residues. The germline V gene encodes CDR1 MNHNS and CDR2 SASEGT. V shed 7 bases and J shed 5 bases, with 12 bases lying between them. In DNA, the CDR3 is TGTGCCAGCACCCAAGGACGGAATAATTCACCCCTCCACTTT. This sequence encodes CASTQGRNNSPLHF.

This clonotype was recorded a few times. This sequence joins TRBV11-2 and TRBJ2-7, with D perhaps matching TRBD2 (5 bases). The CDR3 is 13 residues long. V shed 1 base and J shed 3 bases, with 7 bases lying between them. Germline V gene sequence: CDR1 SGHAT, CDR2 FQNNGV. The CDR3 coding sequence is TGTGCCAGCAGCTTAGGTGACTACTACGAGCAGTACTTC. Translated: CASSLGDYYEQYF.

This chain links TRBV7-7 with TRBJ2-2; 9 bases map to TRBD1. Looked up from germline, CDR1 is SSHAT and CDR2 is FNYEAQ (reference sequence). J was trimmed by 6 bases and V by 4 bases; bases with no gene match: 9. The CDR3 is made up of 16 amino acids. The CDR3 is CASSSLDRGDPGELFF. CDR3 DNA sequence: TGTGCCAGCAGCTCTTTGGACAGGGGAGATCCCGGGGAGCTGTTTTTT. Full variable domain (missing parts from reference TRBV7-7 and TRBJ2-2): GAGVSQSPRYKVTKRGQDVTLRCDPISSHATLYWYQQALGQGPEFLTYFNYEAQPDKSGLPSDRFSAERPEGSISTLTIQRTEQRDSAMYRCASSSLDRGDPGELFFGEGSRLTVL.

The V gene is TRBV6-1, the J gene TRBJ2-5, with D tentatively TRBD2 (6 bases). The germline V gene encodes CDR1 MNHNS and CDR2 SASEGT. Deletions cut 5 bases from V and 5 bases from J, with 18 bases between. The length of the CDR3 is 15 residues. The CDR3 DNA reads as TGTGCCAGCAGTACCCTCCTTGGAGGGAGGGAGACCCAGTACTTC. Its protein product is CASSTLLGGRETQYF.

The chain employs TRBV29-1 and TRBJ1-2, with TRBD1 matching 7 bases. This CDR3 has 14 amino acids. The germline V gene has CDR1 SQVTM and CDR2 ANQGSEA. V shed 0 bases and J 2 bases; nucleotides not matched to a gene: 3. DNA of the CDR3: TGCAGCGTTGAAGATCCGGACAGGAACTATGGCTACACCTTC. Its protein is CSVEDPDRNYGYTF.

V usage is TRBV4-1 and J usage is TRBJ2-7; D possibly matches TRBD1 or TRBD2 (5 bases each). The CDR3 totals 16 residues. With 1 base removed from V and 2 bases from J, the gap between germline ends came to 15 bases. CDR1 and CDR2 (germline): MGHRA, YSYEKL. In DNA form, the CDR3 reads TGCGCCAGCAGCCAAGGGGGCTTTCGGGATGCCTACGAGCAGTACTTC. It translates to CASSQGGFRDAYEQYF.

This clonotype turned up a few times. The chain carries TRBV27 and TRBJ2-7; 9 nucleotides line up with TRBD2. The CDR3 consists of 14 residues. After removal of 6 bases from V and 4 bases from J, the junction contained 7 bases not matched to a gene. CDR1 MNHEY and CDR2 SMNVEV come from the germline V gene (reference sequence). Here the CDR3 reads CASRVSGSGYEQYF. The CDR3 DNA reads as TGTGCCAGCAGAGTTAGCGGGAGTGGTTACGAGCAGTACTTC.

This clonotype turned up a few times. The CDR3 region has the DNA TGTGCCAGCAGTGACATAGCGGGAGAGTACAATGAGCAGTTCTTC. Its protein is CASSDIAGEYNEQFF. This rearrangement joins TRBV6-1 to TRBJ2-1; 9 nucleotides agree with TRBD2. With 3 bases clipped from V and 4 bases from J, the junction kept 4 bases outside the gene matches. The CDR3 spans 15 residues. Germline V gene lookup returns CDR1 MNHNS and CDR2 SASEGT.